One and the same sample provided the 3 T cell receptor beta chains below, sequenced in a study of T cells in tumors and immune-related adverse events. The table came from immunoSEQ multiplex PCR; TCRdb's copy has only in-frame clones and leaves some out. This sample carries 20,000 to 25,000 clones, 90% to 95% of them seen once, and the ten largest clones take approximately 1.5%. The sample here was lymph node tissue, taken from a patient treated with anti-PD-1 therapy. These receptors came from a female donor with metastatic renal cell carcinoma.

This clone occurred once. The CDR3 reads CASSARMNTEAFF. The CDR3 bases are TGCGCCAGCAGCGCCAGGATGAACACTGAAGCTTTCTTT. The chain uses TRBV5-1 and TRBJ1-1; no clear D. The CDR3 extends over 13 amino acids. Trimming took off 4 bases at V and 0 bases at J, with 7 bases between the two ends. Per germline, CDR1 SGHRS and CDR2 YFSETQ.

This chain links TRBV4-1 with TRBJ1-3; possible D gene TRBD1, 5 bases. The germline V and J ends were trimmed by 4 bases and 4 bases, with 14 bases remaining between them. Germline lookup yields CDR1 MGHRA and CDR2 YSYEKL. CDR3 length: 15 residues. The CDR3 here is CASSPGGAGGNTIYF. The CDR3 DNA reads TGCGCCAGCAGCCCCGGAGGCGCAGGGGGAAACACCATATATTTT.

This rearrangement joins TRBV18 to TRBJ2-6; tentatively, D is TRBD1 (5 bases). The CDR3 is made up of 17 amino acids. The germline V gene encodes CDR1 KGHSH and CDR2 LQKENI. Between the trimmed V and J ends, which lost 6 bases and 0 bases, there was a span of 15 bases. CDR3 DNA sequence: TGTGCCAGCTCTCCCCAGGGAAGCTACTCTGGGGCCAACGTCCTGACTTTC. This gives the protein CASSPQGSYSGANVLTF.